This T cell receptor (beta chain) was profiled in a study of tumor-infiltrating lymphocytes in primary liver carcinoma (dated by TCRdb to about 2017). Describing the broader study: Of the five patients, three men and two women aged 30 to 69 years, four had hepatocellular carcinoma and one had combined HCC and intrahepatic cholangiocarcinoma. Across five regions of each liver tumor, along with adjacent normal tissue and blood, the study brought together TCRbeta repertoire sequencing, expression microarrays and whole-exome sequencing. To link TCRbeta repertoire diversity to the local molecular phenotype, the approximately 24 tumor region samples were profiled with Agilent mRNA microarrays. High reproducibility was observed for the technical replicate repertoires, with mean shared-clone rates around 0.9 and correlation coefficients above 0.95. TCRbeta repertoire sequencing covered roughly 35 specimens from 5 patients: some 25 tumor regions, 5 adjacent noncancerous liver tissues and 5 peripheral blood samples. The five patients had tumors staged T1-T3 N0M0, with maximum diameters ranging from 4.2 to 10 cm. Each sample produced roughly 3.65 to 7.13 million productive TCRbeta reads, and read depth showed no significant difference between tissue types. Study-wide conclusions, independent of this receptor: Only about 7.5-25% of top clones were present in all five regions of a tumor, suggesting spatial heterogeneity of tumor-infiltrating T cells. Because the samples were bulk and unsorted, CD4+ and CD8+ T cell repertoires could not be compared. Because sequencing covered only the TCR beta chain and unpaired alpha chains were not captured, true repertoire diversity is likely underestimated. Repertoire overlap was found to be higher between tumor regions (mean about 35%) than between tumor-adjacent (around 17%) or tumor-blood (approximately 15%) pairs, consistent with antigen-driven expansion. Only a few patients were included in the study, and the authors note that the findings should be validated in a larger study. The top 250 clones accounted for a significantly greater share of the repertoire in tumors than in blood (p = 0.039).

The germline V gene yields SQVTM for CDR1 and ANQGSEA for CDR2. There are 14 amino acids in the CDR3, from cysteine to phenylalanine inclusive. CDR3 DNA is the only sequence kept; it has 42 bases, read in frame from the first base. V lost 3 bases and J lost 6 bases, and the count of bases not matched to a germline gene is 10. This clonotype was recorded at least ten times. It has no known antigen specificity. Base-call qualities are not available, and no considerably larger clone is one nucleotide away. Total RNA and DNA were co-extracted from around 18-30 mg of bulk tissue with the AllPrep DNA/RNA mini kit, without cell sorting. Four to six patients with histopathologically diagnosed primary liver carcinoma underwent surgical resection in China between late 2015 and 2016. Patients had chronic HBV infection and were treatment-naive at sampling. Each tumor was sampled at five spatially separated regions: the superior, inferior, left-lateral and right-lateral poles and the tumor centre. Histology showed that every tumor sample contained more than 85% viable tumor cells. Each fresh piece of tumor and adjacent tissue was cut in two, with one half stored in RNAlater at -80 degrees C and the other half sent for histology.

TCRbeta-specific cDNA was reverse-transcribed from about 500 ng total RNA using a constant-region primer and ProtoScript II reverse transcriptase. Three nested multiplex PCR rounds, following a slightly modified ARM-PCR procedure, were used to build the TCRbeta libraries. Each of the first two PCR rounds ran for 9 to 11 cycles using multiplex TRBV1-TRBV30 forward primers together with a Cbeta reverse primer. A final 25-cycle PCR with Deep VentR polymerase added sample barcodes and Illumina adapters. Amplicons of 200-500 bp were gel-purified with a QIAquick gel extraction kit before sequencing. The TCRbeta amplicons were sequenced with 250-bp paired-end reads on an Illumina HiSeq 2500. Per the source publication's procedure: Quality trimming of reads was performed with Trimmomatic v0.33, and paired reads were merged with FLASH v1.2.11 so that full CDR3 sequences could be recovered. V, D and J germline segments were assigned to the rearranged TCRbeta sequences by MiGEC v1.2.1b. Clonotype statistics and Shannon-Wiener diversity indices were computed with VDJtools v1.0.0. Except for diversity analysis, only each sample's 250 most abundant clonotypes were used in subsequent analyses to reduce sampling bias. Through fastp at Q25 and MiXCR, TCRdb rebuilt clones from the public reads, retaining in-frame beta chains. When rows share a CDR3 protein, they turn into one entry using the most common DNA and genes. Here the V and J calls rest on TCRdb's processing, not on the authors' analysis. For this sample the table gives 95,000 to 150,000 distinct CDR3 sequences, of which around 62% were detected only once. Approximately 9.9% of the sample rests with the top ten.

The chain uses TRBV29-1 and TRBJ2-7; TRBD1 matches 8 bases in the middle. The material sequenced was liver tumor tissue from sampling region 1. The cell subset or site label corresponds to: tumor region T1, superior pole. This sequence originates from a woman between 55 and 75 years old with primary liver carcinoma and hepatitis B virus infection. DNA sequence: TGCAGCGTTGAGCTGTCAGGGGGCTGGTCCGAGCAGTACTTC. This sequence encodes CSVELSGGWSEQYF.